The 21 T cell receptor beta chains given below trace back to one sample, sequenced in a study of beta chain features in type 1 diabetes. Sequencing targeted expressed TCRB transcripts, as all isolated RNA had been reverse transcribed. Measured with immunoSEQ multiplex PCR; TCRdb has only the in-frame clones, and not every one. This sample has fewer than 400,000 clones, with roughly 8% found just once. The sequencing sample was made of central memory CD4+ T cells from blood. These receptors all come from a woman aged 18 to 35 in good health.

This clone was seen a few times. V gene TRBV13 combines with J gene TRBJ1-3; 7 bases are a match to TRBD1. V gave up 1 base and J gave up 0 bases; unmatched junction bases: 9. The CDR3 is made up of 18 amino acids. Germline assignment: CDR1 PRHDT and CDR2 FYEKMQ (reference sequence). CDR3 coding DNA: TGTGCCAGCAGCTTAGTCAGGACAGGATCCATCTCTGGAAACACCATATATTTT. Its protein is CASSLVRTGSISGNTIYF. The complete variable domain, with remaining parts taken from reference TRBV13 and TRBJ1-3, reads AAGVIQSPRHLIKEKRETATLKCYPIPRHDTVYWYQQGPGQDPQFLISFYEKMQSDKGSIPDRFSAQQFSDYHSELNMSSLELGDSALYFCASSLVRTGSISGNTIYFGEGSWLTVV.

This clone occurred a few times. J is TRBJ2-5 and V is TRBV18; D not certain. The V gene lost 4 bases and the J gene lost 2 bases, with 2 bases spanning the gap. CDR1 KGHSH and CDR2 LQKENI come from the germline V gene. The length of the CDR3 is 11 residues. The CDR3 DNA reads TGTGCCAGCTCACAACAAGAGACCCAGTACTTC. Its translation is CASSQQETQYF.

This clone was seen a handful of times. The chain is built from TRBV7-9 and TRBJ2-5; D is tentatively TRBD1 or TRBD2 (5 bases each). Germline assignment: CDR1 SEHNR and CDR2 FQNEAQ (reference sequence). This CDR3 comprises 16 residues. V gave up 1 base and J gave up 5 bases, with 17 bases separating them. CDR3 sequence reads: CASSLGGSIRRETQYF. DNA for the CDR3: TGTGCCAGCAGCTTAGGGGGGTCTATCAGACGGGAGACCCAGTACTTC.

The chain is built from TRBV7-2 and TRBJ2-5; no clear D gene. This CDR3 has 11 amino acids. V was pared by 7 bases and J by 2 bases, with 5 bases between. Germline loops: CDR1 SGHTA, CDR2 FQGNSA. In DNA form, the CDR3 reads TGTGCCAGCACCGAACAAGAGACCCAGTACTTC. Translating it yields CASTEQETQYF.

This clone was detected only a few times. This chain joins TRBV18 and TRBJ2-5; TRBD1 agrees at 7 bases. Germline V gene lookup returns CDR1 KGHSH and CDR2 LQKENI. Trimming cost V 3 bases and J 4 bases; bases outside gene matches: 2. The CDR3 is 13 amino acids. The CDR3 DNA reads as TGTGCCAGCTCACCTCGGGACAGAGAGACCCAGTACTTC. This sequence encodes CASSPRDRETQYF.

The rearrangement uses TRBV4-2 and TRBJ2-3; 10 bases are a match to TRBD1. The germline V gene has CDR1 LGHNA and CDR2 YNFKEQ. This CDR3 has 15 amino acids. V was clipped by 2 bases and J by 4 bases; unmatched bases: 3. DNA for the CDR3: TGTGCCAGCAGCCAACGGGACAGGGGACCAGATACGCAGTATTTT. Residues: CASSQRDRGPDTQYF.

V usage is TRBV5-4 and J usage is TRBJ2-2; D possibly corresponds to TRBD1 (6 bases). This CDR3 is built from 13 residues. Germline loops: CDR1 SGHNT, CDR2 YYREEE (reference sequence). Trimming took off 2 bases at V and 5 bases at J, with 7 bases between the two ends. The CDR3 loop reads CASSFRGTGELFF. In DNA, the CDR3 is TGTGCCAGCAGCTTCAGGGGTACCGGGGAGCTGTTTTTT.

This clone came up a few times. CDR3: CASSLRGRSEQFF. Here the CDR3 DNA reads TGTGCCAGCAGCCTCCGGGGCCGCAGTGAGCAGTTCTTC. The chain employs TRBV7-9 and TRBJ2-1; D might be TRBD1 or TRBD2, each matching 5 bases. Trimming stripped 5 bases from V and 9 bases from J, with 14 bases between. The CDR3 loop spans 13 amino acids. In germline, CDR1 is SEHNR, CDR2 FQNEAQ (reference sequence).

This clone has just a few counts. The J gene is TRBJ2-7, the V gene TRBV15; a weak D match, TRBD1 (5 bases). The CDR3 sequence is 16 residues long. From germline, CDR1 is LNHNV and CDR2 YYDKDF (reference sequence). V was cut by 0 bases and J by 3 bases, with 15 bases left in between. CDR3 sequence: CATSRDRAVGRYEQYF. CDR3 coding DNA: TGTGCCACCAGCAGAGACAGGGCAGTCGGACGCTACGAGCAGTACTTC.

This clone occurred many times. The rearrangement links TRBV11-2 to TRBJ2-3; D gene unclear. This CDR3 region has 15 residues. Per germline, CDR1 SGHAT and CDR2 FQNNGV. Deletions cut 3 bases from V and 2 bases from J, with 12 bases between. The CDR3 sequence is CASSLLIGFTDTQYF. In DNA form, the CDR3 reads TGTGCCAGCAGCTTGCTAATAGGGTTCACAGATACGCAGTATTTT.

This clone was seen more than once but under ten times. The chain carries TRBV6-5 and TRBJ1-1, with a weak D call TRBD1 (6 bases). CDR3 size: 13 residues. Trimming took 5 bases from V and 5 from J, leaving 12 bases between them. Germline loops: CDR1 MNHEY, CDR2 SVGAGI. The CDR3 reads CASSQGLRTEAFF. Here the CDR3 DNA reads TGTGCCAGCAGTCAGGGGCTTCGAACTGAAGCTTTCTTT.

Points on this clone: This sample also contains other DNA sequences that code for the same CDR3. This chain connects TRBV7-2 to TRBJ2-2; TRBD2 agrees at 9 bases. Germline values: CDR1 SGHTA, CDR2 FQGNSA. The V gene end was trimmed by 5 bases and the J gene end by 8 bases; junction bases not matched to a gene: 6. The CDR3 spans 14 residues. CDR3 region: CASSLGLASGELFF. The CDR3 DNA reads TGTGCCAGCAGCCTGGGACTAGCTTCAGGGGAGCTGTTTTTT.

The chain uses TRBV1 and TRBJ2-1. TRBV1 is a pseudogene locus. The CDR3 is made up of 15 amino acids. The DNA of the CDR3 is TGCACCAGCAGCCAAAAAAGAGGGACCGCAGGGGAGCAGTTCTTC. It codes for CTSSQKRGTAGEQFF.

There are many counts of this clone. The chain combines TRBV7-6 with TRBJ2-1; D remains ambiguous. CDR3 size: 15 residues. CDR1 and CDR2 from the germline V gene are SGHVS and FNYEAQ. V lost 3 bases and J 4 bases, leaving 13 bases between the germline ends. Written as DNA, the CDR3 is TGTGCCAGCAGCTTCGGCGGAGCCCTGTACAATGAGCAGTTCTTC. The encoded protein is CASSFGGALYNEQFF. Using reference TRBV7-6 and TRBJ2-1 for the parts outside the CDR3, the full variable domain is GAGVSQSPRYKVTKRGQDVALRCDPISGHVSLYWYRQALGQGPEFLTYFNYEAQQDKSGLPNDRFSAERPEGSISTLTIQRTEQRDSAMYRCASSFGGALYNEQFFGPGTRLTVL.

The chain uses TRBV25-1 and TRBJ1-6; D gene unclear. The germline V gene encodes CDR1 MGHDK and CDR2 SYGVNS. CDR3 size: 13 residues. Trimming removed 10 bases from V and 9 bases from J, with 16 bases in between. The CDR3 DNA reads TGTGCCACCACAAGGAGGGTTTTTTCACCCCTCCACTTT. It codes for CATTRRVFSPLHF.

This clone came up a few times. Sequence at one end of the junction differs from germline and may be a read error. This rearrangement joins TRBV7-7 to TRBJ2-1; TRBD2 matches 9 bases. CDR1 SSHAT and CDR2 FNYEAQ come from the germline V gene (reference sequence). The CDR3 length is 15 residues. The DNA for the CDR3 is TGTGCTAGCAGCTTTGCGGGAGGGCCCTACAATGAGCAGTTCTTC. The encoded protein is CASSFAGGPYNEQFF.

This clone was counted between two and nine times. This chain links TRBV4-2 with TRBJ2-5; TRBD2 matches 13 bases. Germline values: CDR1 LGHNA, CDR2 YNFKEQ. V trimming: 2 bases; J trimming: 1 base; junction bases outside the gene matches: 1. The CDR3 spans 16 residues. The CDR3 DNA sequence: TGTGCCAGCAGCCAACGACTAGCGGGAGGCCAAGAGACCCAGTACTTC. Its translation is CASSQRLAGGQETQYF.

In its sample, this clone was seen a few times. This chain connects TRBV7-9 to TRBJ2-6; D not certain. CDR3 length: 15 residues. Germline V gives CDR1 SEHNR, CDR2 FQNEAQ (reference sequence). V lost 8 bases and J 0 bases, leaving 11 bases between the germline ends. CDR3 sequence reads: CASFHGNSGANVLTF. In DNA form, the CDR3 reads TGTGCCAGCTTCCACGGAAACTCTGGGGCCAACGTCCTGACTTTC.

The V gene is TRBV6-5, the J gene TRBJ1-2; tentative D call: TRBD1 (6 bases). CDR3 length: 15 residues. Germline V gives CDR1 MNHEY, CDR2 SVGAGI. Between the trimmed V and J ends, which lost 0 bases and 4 bases, there was a span of 12 bases. The CDR3 region has the DNA TGTGCCAGCAGTTACTCGAAGGGGGGTAGCTATGGCTACACCTTC. Amino acid sequence: CASSYSKGGSYGYTF.

With regard to this clone: This may come from a read error, since a much larger clone is one base off. The rearrangement joins TRBV7-9 to TRBJ2-2, with 8 bases identical to TRBD1. CDR3 length: 14 residues. The trim removed 5 bases at V and 5 bases at J, leaving 4 bases unmatched. CDR1 SEHNR and CDR2 FQNEAQ come from the germline V gene (reference sequence). CDR3 bases: TGTGCCAGCAGCGGACAGGGAAGGACCGGGGAGCTGTTTTTT. Amino acids: CASSGQGRTGELFF.

In its sample, this clone was seen a few times. The gene calls are TRBV9 and TRBJ2-5, with 7 bases identical to TRBD2. The CDR3 sequence is 14 residues long. Germline assignment: CDR1 SGDLS and CDR2 YYNGEE. J lost 1 base, V lost 2 bases, and 2 bases had no gene match. The CDR3, as DNA: TGTGCCAGCAGCGTCGGCGGGGGCCAAGAGACCCAGTACTTC. This codes for CASSVGGGQETQYF.